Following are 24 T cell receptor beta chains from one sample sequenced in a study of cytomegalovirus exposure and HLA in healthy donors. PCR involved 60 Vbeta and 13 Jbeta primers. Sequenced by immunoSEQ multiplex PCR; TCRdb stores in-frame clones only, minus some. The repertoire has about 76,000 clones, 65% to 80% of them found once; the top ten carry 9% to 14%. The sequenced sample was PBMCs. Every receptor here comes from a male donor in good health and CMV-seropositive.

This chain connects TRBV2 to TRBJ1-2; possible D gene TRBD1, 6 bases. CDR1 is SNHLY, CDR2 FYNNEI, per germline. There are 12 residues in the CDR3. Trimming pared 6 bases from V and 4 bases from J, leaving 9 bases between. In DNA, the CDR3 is TGTGCCAGCAGGGCAGGGGTCTATGGCTACACCTTC. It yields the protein CASRAGVYGYTF.

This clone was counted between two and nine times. CDR3 nucleotide sequence: TGCAGCGTTGACAAGACTAGCGGGGGGTCCGGTACGCAGTATTTT. Translating gives CSVDKTSGGSGTQYF. This rearrangement joins TRBV29-1 to TRBJ2-3; 13 nucleotides agree with TRBD2. J lost 8 bases, V lost 3 bases, and 8 bases had no gene match. CDR1 SQVTM and CDR2 ANQGSEA come from the germline V gene. The CDR3 has 15 residues.

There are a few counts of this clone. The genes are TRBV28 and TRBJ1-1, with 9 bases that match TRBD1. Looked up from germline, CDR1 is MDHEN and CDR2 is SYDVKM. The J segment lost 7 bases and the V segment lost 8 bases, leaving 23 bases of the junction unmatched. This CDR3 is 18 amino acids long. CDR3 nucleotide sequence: TGTGCCAGCGCCGCCCCCCCGGGACAGGGTACAGCCGGCGGTGAAGCTTTCTTT. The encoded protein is CASAAPPGQGTAGGEAFF.

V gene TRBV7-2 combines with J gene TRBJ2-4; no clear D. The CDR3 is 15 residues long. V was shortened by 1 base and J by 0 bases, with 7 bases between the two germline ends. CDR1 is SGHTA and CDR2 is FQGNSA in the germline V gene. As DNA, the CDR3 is TGTGCCAGCAGCTTAGAAGCGACAGCCAAAAACATTCAGTACTTC. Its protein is CASSLEATAKNIQYF.

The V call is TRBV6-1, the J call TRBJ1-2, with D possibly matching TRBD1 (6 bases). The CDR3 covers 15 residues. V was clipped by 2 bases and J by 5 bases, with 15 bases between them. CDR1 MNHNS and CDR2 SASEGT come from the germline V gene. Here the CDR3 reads CASSEQTGTRYGYTF. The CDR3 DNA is TGTGCCAGCAGTGAACAGACAGGAACGCGATATGGCTACACCTTC.

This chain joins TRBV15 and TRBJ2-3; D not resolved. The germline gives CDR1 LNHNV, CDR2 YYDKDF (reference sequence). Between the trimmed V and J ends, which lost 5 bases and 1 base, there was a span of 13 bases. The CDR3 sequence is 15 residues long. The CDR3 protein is CATSPPTRGTDTQYF. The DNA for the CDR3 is TGTGCCACCAGCCCCCCGACCCGGGGCACAGATACGCAGTATTTT.

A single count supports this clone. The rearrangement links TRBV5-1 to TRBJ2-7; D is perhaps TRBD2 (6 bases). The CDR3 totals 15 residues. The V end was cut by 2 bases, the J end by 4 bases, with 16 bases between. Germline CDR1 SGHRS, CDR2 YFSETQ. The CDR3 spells CASSLAGPGLYEQYF. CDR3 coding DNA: TGCGCCAGCAGCTTAGCGGGTCCAGGTCTGTACGAGCAGTACTTC. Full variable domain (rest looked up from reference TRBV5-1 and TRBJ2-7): KAGVTQTPRYLIKTRGQQVTLSCSPISGHRSVSWYQQTPGQGLQFLFEYFSETQRNKGNFPGRFSGRQFSNSRSEMNVSTLELGDSALYLCASSLAGPGLYEQYFGPGTRLTVT.

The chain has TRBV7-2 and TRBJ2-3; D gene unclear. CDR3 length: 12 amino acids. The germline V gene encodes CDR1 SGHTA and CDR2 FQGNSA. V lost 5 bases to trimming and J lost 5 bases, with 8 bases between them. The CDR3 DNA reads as TGTGCCAGCAGCGAGTACGGAGATACGCAGTATTTT. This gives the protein CASSEYGDTQYF. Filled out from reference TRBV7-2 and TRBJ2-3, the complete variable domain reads GAGVSQSPSNKVTEKGKDVELRCDPISGHTALYWYRQSLGQGLEFLIYFQGNSAPDKSGLPSDRFSAERTGGSVSTLTIQRTQQEDSAVYLCASSEYGDTQYFGPGTRLTVL.

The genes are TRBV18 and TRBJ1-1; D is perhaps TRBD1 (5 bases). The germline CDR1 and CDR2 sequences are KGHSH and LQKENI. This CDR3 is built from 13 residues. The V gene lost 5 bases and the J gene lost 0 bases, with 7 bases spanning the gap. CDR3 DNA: TGTGCCAGCTCATCGGACATGAACACTGAAGCTTTCTTT. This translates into CASSSDMNTEAFF.

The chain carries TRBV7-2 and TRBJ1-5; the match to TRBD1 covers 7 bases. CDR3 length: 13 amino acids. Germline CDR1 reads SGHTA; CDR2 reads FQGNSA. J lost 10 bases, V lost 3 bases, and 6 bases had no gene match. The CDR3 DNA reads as TGTGCCAGCAGCTTTACAGGGGTTCAACCCCAGCATTTT. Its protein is CASSFTGVQPQHF.

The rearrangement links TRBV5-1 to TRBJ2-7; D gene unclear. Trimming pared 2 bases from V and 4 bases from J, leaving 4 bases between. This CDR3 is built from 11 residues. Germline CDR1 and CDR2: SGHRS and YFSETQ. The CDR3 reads CASSFEYEQYF. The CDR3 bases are TGCGCCAGCAGCTTCGAGTACGAGCAGTACTTC.

This chain's CDR3 is CASSDYSRLRGRTYEQYF. For the CDR3, the DNA is TGTGCCAGCAGTGACTACTCGCGGTTGAGAGGGAGAACCTACGAGCAGTACTTC. The rearrangement links TRBV6-4 to TRBJ2-7, with D tentatively TRBD2 (5 bases). This CDR3 spans 18 amino acids. Trimming removed 1 base at V and 2 bases at J, with 21 bases between. Per germline, CDR1 MRHNA and CDR2 SNTAGT.

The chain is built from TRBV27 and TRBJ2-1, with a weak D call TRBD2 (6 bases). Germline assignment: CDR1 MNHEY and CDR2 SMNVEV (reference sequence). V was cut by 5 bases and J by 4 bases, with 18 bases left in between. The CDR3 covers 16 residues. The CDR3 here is CASSPEGTLTYNEQFF. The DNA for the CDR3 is TGTGCCAGCAGTCCCGAGGGGACTCTCACGTACAATGAGCAGTTCTTC.

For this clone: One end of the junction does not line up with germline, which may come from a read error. This CDR3 reads CASSQIGEVHF. DNA for the CDR3: TGTGCCAGCAGTCAAATCGGGGAGGTCCATTTT. The chain couples TRBV2 to TRBJ2-3; D is perhaps TRBD2 (6 bases). The CDR3 runs to 11 residues. The V gene's germline CDR1 is SNHLY and CDR2 FYNNEI.

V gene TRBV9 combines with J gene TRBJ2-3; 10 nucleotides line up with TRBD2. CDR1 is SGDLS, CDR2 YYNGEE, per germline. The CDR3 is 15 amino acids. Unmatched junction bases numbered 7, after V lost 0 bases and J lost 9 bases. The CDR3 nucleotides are TGTGCCAGCAGCGTAGAGGAGCGGGGGGGAGGGACGCAGTATTTT. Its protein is CASSVEERGGGTQYF.

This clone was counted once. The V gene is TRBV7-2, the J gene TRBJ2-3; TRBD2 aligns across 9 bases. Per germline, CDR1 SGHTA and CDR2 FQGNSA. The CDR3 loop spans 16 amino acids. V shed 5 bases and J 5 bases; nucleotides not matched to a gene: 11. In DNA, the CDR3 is TGTGCCAGCAGCCCCTCTTCGGGCGGGGGGGGAGATACGCAGTATTTT. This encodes CASSPSSGGGGDTQYF.

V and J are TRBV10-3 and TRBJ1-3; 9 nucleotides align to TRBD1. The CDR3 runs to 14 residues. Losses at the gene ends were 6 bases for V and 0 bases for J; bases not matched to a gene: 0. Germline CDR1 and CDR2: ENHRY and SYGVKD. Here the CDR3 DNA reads TGTGCCATCAGGGACAGGGGCTCTGGAAACACCATATATTTT. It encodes CAIRDRGSGNTIYF.

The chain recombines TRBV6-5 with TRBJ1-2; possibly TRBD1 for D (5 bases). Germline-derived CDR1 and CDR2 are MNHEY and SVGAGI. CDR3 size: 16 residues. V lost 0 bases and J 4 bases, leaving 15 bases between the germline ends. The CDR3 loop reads CASSYSRVGGTYGYTF. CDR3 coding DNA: TGTGCCAGCAGTTACTCGAGGGTCGGGGGAACCTATGGCTACACCTTC.

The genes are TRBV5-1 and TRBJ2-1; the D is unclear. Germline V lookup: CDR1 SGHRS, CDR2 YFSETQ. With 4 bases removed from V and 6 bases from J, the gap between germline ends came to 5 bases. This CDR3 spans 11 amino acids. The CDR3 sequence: CASSELNEQFF. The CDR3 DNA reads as TGCGCCAGCAGCGAGCTCAATGAGCAGTTCTTC.

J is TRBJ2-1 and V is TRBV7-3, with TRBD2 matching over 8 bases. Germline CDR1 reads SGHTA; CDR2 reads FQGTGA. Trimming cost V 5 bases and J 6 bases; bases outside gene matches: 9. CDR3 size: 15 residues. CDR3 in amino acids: CASSPLPGGSNEQFF. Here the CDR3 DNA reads TGTGCCAGCAGCCCATTGCCGGGGGGGTCCAATGAGCAGTTCTTC.

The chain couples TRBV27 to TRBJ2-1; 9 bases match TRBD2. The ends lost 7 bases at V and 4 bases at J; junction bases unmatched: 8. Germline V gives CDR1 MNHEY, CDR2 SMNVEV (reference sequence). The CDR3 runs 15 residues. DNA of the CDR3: TGTGCCAGCACTCTAACGACTAGCGGATACAATGAGCAGTTCTTC. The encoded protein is CASTLTTSGYNEQFF.

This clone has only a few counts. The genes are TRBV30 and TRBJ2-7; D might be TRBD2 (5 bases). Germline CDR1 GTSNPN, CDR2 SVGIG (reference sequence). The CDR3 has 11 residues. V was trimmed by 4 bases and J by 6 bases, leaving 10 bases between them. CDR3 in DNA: TGTGCCTGGACCGAGGGTGGCGAGCAGTACTTC. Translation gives CAWTEGGEQYF.

Written as DNA, the CDR3 is TGCGCCAGCAGCCAAGATCGGTCTAGCGGGATCTACGAGCAGTACTTC. This gives the protein CASSQDRSSGIYEQYF. This chain links TRBV4-1 with TRBJ2-7, with 9 bases that match TRBD2. This CDR3 is 16 amino acids long. The trim removed 0 bases at V and 3 bases at J, leaving 6 bases unmatched. Germline CDR1 is MGHRA and CDR2 is YSYEKL.

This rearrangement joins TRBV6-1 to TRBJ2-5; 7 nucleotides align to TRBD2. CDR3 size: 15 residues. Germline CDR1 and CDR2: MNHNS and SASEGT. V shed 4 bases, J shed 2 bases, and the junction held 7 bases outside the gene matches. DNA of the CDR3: TGTGCCAGCAGTGGGGGTTCGGGGGGACAAGAGACCCAGTACTTC. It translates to CASSGGSGGQETQYF.